Below, 2 T cell receptor beta chains from the same sample are listed, as sequenced in a study of blood T cell repertoires in COVID-19. Assay used: immunoSEQ multiplex PCR; TCRdb lists only in-frame clones, some missing. The repertoire includes a few hundred thousand clones, around 84% of them detected once, and around 3.4% sits in the top ten. Input material: peripheral blood. These receptors were taken from a woman aged 18-30 years with acute or convalescent COVID-19.

The chain uses TRBV7-3 and TRBJ2-3; 10 bases agree with TRBD1. The junction had 7 bases not matched to a gene; V was cut back by 5 bases and J by 5 bases. From germline, CDR1 is SGHTA and CDR2 FQGTGA. CDR3 size: 15 residues. CDR3 coding DNA: TGTGCCAGCAGCGTCCGACAGGGGGCTGAAGATACGCAGTATTTT. This translates into CASSVRQGAEDTQYF.

This chain joins TRBV6-5 and TRBJ2-7, with D maybe TRBD1 (6 bases). CDR3 length: 11 residues. V lost 5 bases and J lost 7, with 9 bases in between. Germline values: CDR1 MNHEY, CDR2 SVGAGI. As DNA, the CDR3 is TGTGCCAGCAGTCCCGGGACAGAGCAGTACTTC. Translated: CASSPGTEQYF.